The 20 T cell receptor beta chains below were found in one sample sequenced in a study of T-cell memory formation after mild COVID-19. TCRdb itself ran the 5' RACE reads through MiXCR, one entry per CDR3 protein. The table lists some 310,000 distinct CDR3 sequences, less than 25% of them singletons. The sequenced sample consisted of PBMCs or a T cell subset sorted from them (not recorded which). The source of these receptors is a man aged 18 to 29 who had mild COVID-19 (a few samples of this study predate the infection). Cell type and time point are not known.

This clonotype has a handful of counts. The rearrangement links TRBV5-1 to TRBJ2-1, with TRBD2 matching 8 bases. Losses at the gene ends were 3 bases for V and 4 bases for J; bases not matched to a gene: 3. The germline V gene encodes CDR1 SGHRS and CDR2 YFSETQ. CDR3 length equals 14 residues. The CDR3 is CASSSGGEYNEQFF. The CDR3 bases are TGCGCCAGCAGCTCCGGGGGGGAATACAATGAGCAGTTCTTC.

The chain couples TRBV4-1 to TRBJ2-1, with a tentative D call TRBD2 (6 bases). CDR1 is MGHRA, CDR2 YSYEKL, per germline. There are 17 residues in the CDR3. Trimming pared 1 base from V and 7 bases from J, leaving 20 bases between. CDR3 amino acids: CASSQGPRGFNMNEQFF. In nucleotides, the CDR3 is TGCGCCAGCAGCCAAGGCCCACGGGGGTTCAATATGAATGAGCAGTTCTTC.

This clonotype was recorded a few times. The V gene is TRBV10-3, the J gene TRBJ2-7; 9 bases align to TRBD1. Germline CDR1 is ENHRY and CDR2 is SYGVKD. The CDR3 has 15 amino acids. V lost 6 bases to trimming and J lost 5 bases; unmatched junction nucleotides: 11. The CDR3 coding sequence is TGTGCCATCAGAGGCCCGGGGACAGGGCGAAACGAGCAGTACTTC. Translating it yields CAIRGPGTGRNEQYF.

Ten or more counts support this clonotype. The chain recombines TRBV5-1 with TRBJ2-6; no firm D call. Germline CDR1 is SGHRS and CDR2 is YFSETQ. V dropped 3 bases and J dropped 0 bases, with 4 bases sitting between them. The CDR3 has 14 residues. The chain's CDR3 is CASSSRSGANVLTF. The CDR3 nucleotides are TGCGCCAGCAGCTCACGCTCTGGGGCCAACGTCCTGACTTTC.

In this sample, this clonotype turned up a few times. This chain uses TRBV2 with TRBJ1-1, with D unresolved. The V gene lost 4 bases and the J gene lost 0 bases, with 12 bases spanning the gap. From germline, CDR1 is SNHLY and CDR2 FYNNEI. CDR3 length equals 15 residues. Written as DNA, the CDR3 is TGTGCCAGCAGTGTCGGGTTTTTGTTGAACACTGAAGCTTTCTTT. This sequence encodes CASSVGFLLNTEAFF.

This clonotype was seen a handful of times. The rearrangement joins TRBV20-1 to TRBJ2-7, with 7 bases fitting TRBD1. Germline V lookup: CDR1 DFQATT, CDR2 SNEGSKA (reference sequence). The V gene end was trimmed by 3 bases and the J gene end by 3 bases; junction bases not matched to a gene: 8. The CDR3 extends over 14 amino acids. The CDR3 protein is CSASLGQPSYEQYF. CDR3 coding DNA: TGCAGTGCTAGTTTGGGACAGCCGAGCTACGAGCAGTACTTC.

V usage is TRBV6-5 and J usage is TRBJ1-2; 7 bases are a match to TRBD1. V was pared by 5 bases and J by 2 bases, with 5 bases of the junction left unmatched. This CDR3 has 14 amino acids. Germline CDR1 and CDR2: MNHEY and SVGAGI. This chain's CDR3 is CASSQGGRNYGYTF. CDR3 in DNA: TGTGCCAGCAGTCAAGGGGGCAGGAACTATGGCTACACCTTC.

The sample holds a few counts of this clonotype. Relative to the germline gene, one junction end is altered; a read error may explain this. J is TRBJ2-7 and V is TRBV7-8; the D is unclear. The CDR3 length is 13 residues. CDR1 and CDR2 (germline): SGHVS, FQNEAQ. CDR3 sequence reads: CASSLVLSHEQYF. The CDR3 DNA reads TGTGCCAGCAGCTTAGTCCTCTCCCACGAGCAGTACTTC. The full variable domain, in which reference TRBV7-8 and TRBJ2-7 provide the parts outside the CDR3, is GAGVSQSPRYKVAKRGQDVALRCDPISGHVSLFWYQQALGQGPEFLTYFQNEAQLDKSGLPSDRFFAERPEGSVSTLKIQRTQQEDSAVYLCASSLVLSHEQYFGPGTRLTVT.

This clonotype was picked up many times. The chain combines TRBV12-3 or TRBV12-4 with TRBJ2-7, with unresolved D. The CDR3 has 14 residues. V was clipped by 4 bases and J by 0 bases, with 10 bases between them. CDR3 loop: CASSSGRSSYEQYF. The CDR3 nucleotides are TGTGCCAGCAGTTCGGGTCGGAGCTCCTACGAGCAGTACTTC.

The table lists this clonotype with many counts. The rearrangement links TRBV5-1 to TRBJ2-3; possibly TRBD1 for D (6 bases). The CDR3 covers 13 residues. Germline CDR1 SGHRS, CDR2 YFSETQ. The V gene lost 0 bases and the J gene lost 4 bases, with 6 bases spanning the gap. CDR3 protein: CASSLEGADTQYF. CDR3 coding DNA: TGCGCCAGCAGCTTGGAGGGGGCAGATACGCAGTATTTT.

The V and J genes are TRBV5-1 and TRBJ2-2; 11 nucleotides agree with TRBD2. The CDR3 spans 14 residues. Trimming removed 9 bases from V and 7 bases from J; junction bases left unmatched: 8. Germline values: CDR1 SGHRS, CDR2 YFSETQ. The CDR3 here is CATSGLAVGGELFF. The CDR3 DNA is TGCGCCACCTCGGGACTAGCGGTTGGCGGGGAGCTGTTTTTT.

The sample holds many counts of this clonotype. This chain links TRBV7-2 with TRBJ1-2; D unclear. Germline CDR1 and CDR2: SGHTA and FQGNSA. The CDR3 covers 14 residues. The V end lost 4 bases, the J end lost 2 bases, and 11 bases lay between the germline ends. The CDR3 DNA is TGTGCCAGCAGCTCCCCCGGACGGAACTATGGCTACACCTTC. It specifies CASSSPGRNYGYTF. The entire variable domain, with the rest obtained from reference TRBV7-2 and TRBJ1-2, is as follows: GAGVSQSPSNKVTEKGKDVELRCDPISGHTALYWYRQSLGQGLEFLIYFQGNSAPDKSGLPSDRFSAERTGGSVSTLTIQRTQQEDSAVYLCASSSPGRNYGYTFGSGTRLTVV.

This clonotype was seen only a few times. The chain uses TRBV20-1 and TRBJ2-5; no clear D. CDR1 and CDR2 from the germline V gene are DFQATT and SNEGSKA (reference sequence). Trimming shortened V by 3 bases and J by 1 base, and 9 bases separated the two germline ends. The CDR3 consists of 13 residues. CDR3 amino acids: CSARRPSQETQYF. The CDR3 DNA sequence: TGCAGTGCTAGGAGGCCGTCCCAAGAGACCCAGTACTTC.

Only a few counts were recorded for this clonotype. This sequence joins TRBV12-3 or TRBV12-4 and TRBJ2-5, with D tentatively TRBD1 (6 bases). The CDR3 extends over 13 amino acids. Trimming removed 4 bases from V and 5 bases from J, with 11 bases in between. Written as DNA, the CDR3 is TGTGCCAGCAGTTACAGGGTTCTTGAGACCCAGTACTTC. Translation: CASSYRVLETQYF.

This clonotype was counted between two and nine times. The chain employs TRBV4-3 and TRBJ2-6; tentatively, D is TRBD1 (6 bases). The V gene lost 0 bases and the J gene lost 1 base, with 19 bases spanning the gap. Germline lookup yields CDR1 LGHNA and CDR2 YSLEER. The CDR3 loop spans 20 amino acids. CDR3 bases: TGCGCCAGCAGCCAAGAAGCCCCCAGGGGCCGGGCGTCTGGGGCCAACGTCCTGACTTTC. Protein sequence: CASSQEAPRGRASGANVLTF.

The chain uses TRBV9 and TRBJ1-4; the match to TRBD1 covers 10 bases. This CDR3 has 15 residues. CDR1 and CDR2 from the germline V gene are SGDLS and YYNGEE. Trimming took 4 bases from V and 8 from J; bases not matched to a gene: 8. The DNA for the CDR3 is TGTGCCAGCAGCCCAAGACAGGGGGCGGAGGAAAAACTGTTTTTT. This encodes CASSPRQGAEEKLFF.

The rearrangement uses TRBV7-3 and TRBJ2-7, with no clear D. The CDR3 spans 15 residues. CDR1 and CDR2 from the germline V gene are SGHTA and FQGTGA. The germline V and J ends were trimmed by 0 bases and 0 bases, with 9 bases remaining between them. CDR3 bases: TGTGCCAGCAGCTTAACGCCAGGTGGCTCCTACGAGCAGTACTTC. This codes for CASSLTPGGSYEQYF.

This clonotype has more than one count but fewer than ten. V gene TRBV28 combines with J gene TRBJ1-1, with D possibly being TRBD1 (5 bases). Deletions cut 10 bases from V and 4 bases from J, with 10 bases between. Germline CDR1 and CDR2: MDHEN and SYDVKM. This CDR3 contains 11 residues. CDR3 sequence reads: CAIYRGTEAFF. CDR3 DNA: TGTGCCATCTATAGGGGCACTGAAGCTTTCTTT.

In this sample, this clonotype turned up a few times. The chain couples TRBV18 to TRBJ1-1; no firm D call. Per germline, CDR1 KGHSH and CDR2 LQKENI. This CDR3 is built from 15 residues. Trimming removed 6 bases from V and 10 bases from J, with 24 bases in between. This chain's CDR3 is CASSPGWDGERTAFF. In nucleotides, the CDR3 is TGTGCCAGCTCCCCCGGGTGGGATGGAGAAAGAACAGCTTTCTTT.

V is TRBV4-3 and J is TRBJ2-7; tentative D call: TRBD2 (7 bases). Germline-derived CDR1 and CDR2 are LGHNA and YSLEER. The CDR3 is made up of 18 amino acids. V gave up 1 base and J gave up 5 bases, with 24 bases separating them. This chain's CDR3 is CASSQGSVGGLLPHEQYF. DNA of the CDR3: TGCGCCAGCAGCCAAGGATCCGTGGGGGGGCTACTCCCCCACGAGCAGTACTTC.